Listed here are 29 T cell receptor beta chains from one sample, sequenced in a study of shared clonotypes between healthy human individuals. Profiling relied on immunoSEQ multiplex PCR, and the TCRdb table lists in-frame clones only, not all of them. This sample has roughly 2,300,000 clones, with 80% to 95% found just once. The specimen was naive CD4+ T cells from PBMCs. As for subset: CD45RA+ positively selected. The origin of the receptors is a man younger than 30 in good health. Some clones in this sample may be carry-over from other donors' samples.

This clone was observed once. The genes are TRBV9 and TRBJ1-2; D might be TRBD1 (5 bases). Trimming shortened V by 3 bases and J by 6 bases, and 18 bases separated the two germline ends. Germline CDR1 and CDR2: SGDLS and YYNGEE. CDR3 size: 15 residues. CDR3 DNA sequence: TGTGCCAGCAGCGCGGGACTCTCGACGTCAAATGGCTACACCTTC. This gives the protein CASSAGLSTSNGYTF.

CDR3 residues: CASSPQATNEKLFF. For the CDR3, the DNA is TGTGCCAGCTCACCACAGGCAACTAATGAAAAACTGTTTTTT. The V and J genes are TRBV18 and TRBJ1-4; no clear D gene. The CDR3 spans 14 residues. Between the trimmed V and J ends, which lost 1 base and 0 bases, there was a span of 3 bases. Germline CDR1 and CDR2: KGHSH and LQKENI.

This sequence joins TRBV5-1 and TRBJ2-3; perhaps D is TRBD1 or TRBD2 (5 bases each). The V end lost 4 bases, the J end lost 1 base, and 10 bases lay between the germline ends. This CDR3 is 14 amino acids long. Germline V gene lookup returns CDR1 SGHRS and CDR2 YFSETQ. This chain's CDR3 is CASSPGTRTDTQYF. CDR3 nucleotide sequence: TGCGCCAGCAGCCCCGGGACCCGCACAGATACGCAGTATTTT.

This chain joins TRBV12-5 and TRBJ1-2; TRBD1 might be the D (6 bases). The CDR3 has 13 amino acids. V lost 7 bases to trimming and J lost 4 bases, with 13 bases between them. Germline-derived CDR1 and CDR2 are LGHNT and FRNRAP. The CDR3 bases are TGTGCTAGTGCCGGGGGGCCGGGCTATGGCTACACCTTC. It encodes CASAGGPGYGYTF.

This rearrangement joins TRBV5-1 to TRBJ2-3, with 10 bases lining up with TRBD2. The CDR3 is made up of 16 amino acids. Germline CDR1 and CDR2: SGHRS and YFSETQ. Germline trimming cut 4 bases from V and 5 bases from J; bases unmatched to any gene: 10. This chain's CDR3 is CASSPTSGLMGDTQYF. The CDR3 coding sequence is TGCGCCAGCAGCCCGACTAGCGGGCTAATGGGAGATACGCAGTATTTT.

J is TRBJ2-3 and V is TRBV9, with 12 bases that match TRBD2. The junction had 3 bases not matched to a gene; V was cut back by 2 bases and J by 5 bases. The CDR3 contains 15 residues. CDR1 is SGDLS and CDR2 is YYNGEE in the germline V gene. The CDR3: CASSVLAGGVDTQYF. DNA of the CDR3: TGTGCCAGCAGCGTGCTAGCGGGGGGGGTAGATACGCAGTATTTT.

The chain carries TRBV5-1 and TRBJ2-2; TRBD1 is a possible D gene (5 bases). V lost 0 bases to trimming and J lost 7 bases, with 16 bases between them. Germline V gene data show CDR1 as SGHRS and CDR2 as YFSETQ. CDR3 length equals 16 residues. The CDR3 nucleotides are TGCGCCAGCAGCTTGGCCCTGGGCTGGGGCAGCGGGGAGCTGTTTTTT. Amino acid sequence: CASSLALGWGSGELFF.

The chain carries TRBV1 and TRBJ2-7. TRBV1 is a documented pseudogene. The CDR3 totals 18 residues. The CDR3 loop is CTSSHLSILSPRGCEQYF. The DNA for the CDR3 is TGCACCAGCAGCCATCTGTCAATTCTGTCCCCCCGGGGCTGCGAGCAGTACTTC.

V is TRBV6-5 and J is TRBJ2-3; 10 nucleotides align to TRBD2. CDR1 is MNHEY, CDR2 SVGAGI, per germline. The junction had 0 bases not matched to a gene; V was cut back by 6 bases and J by 0 bases. CDR3 length: 14 amino acids. In DNA form, the CDR3 reads TGTGCCAGCAGGACTAGCGGGAGCACAGATACGCAGTATTTT. The encoded protein is CASRTSGSTDTQYF.

This sequence joins TRBV5-1 and TRBJ2-5; 9 positions match TRBD2. The CDR3 totals 16 residues. Germline values: CDR1 SGHRS, CDR2 YFSETQ. The V gene end was trimmed by 4 bases and the J gene end by 4 bases; junction bases not matched to a gene: 11. The CDR3 loop reads CASSRGVAGAGETQYF. The CDR3, as DNA: TGCGCCAGCAGCCGAGGGGTAGCGGGAGCGGGAGAGACCCAGTACTTC. Based on the CDR3 plus reference TRBV5-1 and TRBJ2-5, the full variable domain is KAGVTQTPRYLIKTRGQQVTLSCSPISGHRSVSWYQQTPGQGLQFLFEYFSETQRNKGNFPGRFSGRQFSNSRSEMNVSTLELGDSALYLCASSRGVAGAGETQYFGPGTRLLVL.

The chain joins TRBV7-9 to TRBJ2-2; either TRBD1 or TRBD2 may fit D (6 bases each). Trimming stripped 5 bases from V and 0 bases from J, with 13 bases between. There are 16 residues in the CDR3. Germline V gene lookup returns CDR1 SEHNR and CDR2 FQNEAQ (reference sequence). The CDR3 nucleotides read TGTGCCAGCAGCCAAAAAAGGGGGGCGAACACCGGGGAGCTGTTTTTT. Translating gives CASSQKRGANTGELFF.

In regard to this clone: This specimen includes other DNA sequences encoding the same CDR3. The chain uses TRBV11-3 and TRBJ2-2; possibly TRBD2 for D (6 bases). V shed 1 base and J shed 3 bases, with 9 bases lying between them. Per the germline V gene, CDR1 is SGHNT and CDR2 is YENEEA. This CDR3 is 15 amino acids long. The CDR3 is CASSLGGGDTGELFF. The CDR3 DNA follows: TGTGCCAGCAGCTTAGGAGGAGGGGACACCGGGGAGCTGTTTTTT.

This clone was detected only a few times. This chain joins TRBV28 and TRBJ2-5; possibly TRBD1 for D (5 bases). V was pared by 1 base and J by 3 bases, with 6 bases between. CDR3 length: 13 residues. Germline CDR1 reads MDHEN; CDR2 reads SYDVKM. The CDR3 loop reads CASSLLGEETQYF. For the CDR3, the DNA is TGTGCCAGCAGTTTATTAGGGGAAGAGACCCAGTACTTC.

In its sample, this clone was seen once. This sequence joins TRBV28 and TRBJ2-7; 8 nucleotides line up with TRBD2. Germline V CDR1 and CDR2: MDHEN, SYDVKM. V gave up 5 bases and J gave up 2 bases; unmatched junction bases: 2. The CDR3 spans 13 residues. CDR3 region: CASSSGSPYEQYF. The DNA for the CDR3 is TGTGCCAGCAGTAGCGGGAGTCCCTACGAGCAGTACTTC.

Concerning this clone: The same CDR3 also results from other DNA sequences found in this sample. The rearrangement links TRBV28 to TRBJ1-5, with unresolved D. This CDR3 is 12 amino acids long. Germline values: CDR1 MDHEN, CDR2 SYDVKM. Trimming took 2 bases from V and 8 from J, leaving 7 bases between them. CDR3 sequence: CASSLVGEPQHF. The CDR3 DNA reads as TGTGCCAGCAGTTTAGTGGGAGAGCCCCAGCATTTT.

The chain combines TRBV28 with TRBJ2-7, with 7 nucleotides matching TRBD2. V lost 2 bases, J lost 2 bases, and 6 bases stayed unmatched. In germline, CDR1 is MDHEN, CDR2 SYDVKM. This CDR3 contains 15 residues. The CDR3 bases are TGTGCCAGCAGTTTACCCGGGAGGCCCCCCTACGAGCAGTACTTC. It translates to CASSLPGRPPYEQYF. Complete variable domain (other parts from reference TRBV28 and TRBJ2-7): DVKVTQSSRYLVKRTGEKVFLECVQDMDHENMFWYRQDPGLGLRLIYFSYDVKMKEKGDIPEGYSVSREKKERFSLILESASTNQTSMYLCASSLPGRPPYEQYFGPGTRLTVT.

The chain combines TRBV28 with TRBJ2-5; D uncertain. CDR3 length equals 14 residues. The V end lost 6 bases, the J end lost 7 bases, and 18 bases lay between the germline ends. Germline V lookup: CDR1 MDHEN, CDR2 SYDVKM. The CDR3 region is CASSADFFEATQYF. DNA for the CDR3: TGTGCCAGCAGCGCAGATTTCTTTGAGGCGACCCAGTACTTC.

J is TRBJ2-1 and V is TRBV4-3; 10 bases line up with TRBD2. The CDR3 runs to 15 residues. Germline V gives CDR1 LGHNA, CDR2 YSLEER. The J segment lost 8 bases and the V segment lost 4 bases, leaving 8 bases of the junction unmatched. CDR3 bases: TGCGCCAGCAGCCGACAACTAGCGGGATCGGATGAGCAGTTCTTC. Amino acids: CASSRQLAGSDEQFF.

V gene TRBV28 combines with J gene TRBJ1-1; no clear D gene. The germline V gene encodes CDR1 MDHEN and CDR2 SYDVKM. The V end lost 6 bases, the J end lost 6 bases, and 17 bases lay between the germline ends. The CDR3 is 14 amino acids. In DNA form, the CDR3 reads TGTGCCAGCAGAATGGAGAAGGGTTCTTCTGAAGCTTTCTTT. It translates to CASRMEKGSSEAFF.

The rearrangement uses TRBV5-1 and TRBJ2-7; the match to TRBD2 covers 9 bases. This CDR3 region has 14 residues. Germline CDR1 and CDR2: SGHRS and YFSETQ. The junction had 6 bases not matched to a gene; V was cut back by 3 bases and J by 5 bases. The CDR3 spells CASSSGLAGDEQYF. The CDR3 nucleotides are TGCGCCAGCAGCTCGGGACTAGCAGGCGACGAGCAGTACTTC. Combining the CDR3 with reference TRBV5-1 and TRBJ2-7 gives the whole variable domain KAGVTQTPRYLIKTRGQQVTLSCSPISGHRSVSWYQQTPGQGLQFLFEYFSETQRNKGNFPGRFSGRQFSNSRSEMNVSTLELGDSALYLCASSSGLAGDEQYFGPGTRLTVT.

With respect to this clone: Other DNA sequences within the sample encode an identical CDR3. As DNA, the CDR3 is TGCGCCAGCAGCTTAGCGGGACTAGCGGGCACCGGGGAGCTGTTTTTT. It translates to CASSLAGLAGTGELFF. The chain has TRBV5-1 and TRBJ2-2; 12 positions match TRBD2. Germline trimming cut 2 bases from V and 4 bases from J; bases unmatched to any gene: 3. The germline V gene encodes CDR1 SGHRS and CDR2 YFSETQ. The length of the CDR3 is 16 residues.

The gene calls are TRBV19 and TRBJ1-1; TRBD1 agrees at 9 bases. CDR3 length: 15 amino acids. Trimming removed 5 bases from V and 4 bases from J; junction bases left unmatched: 8. Germline V gives CDR1 LNHDA, CDR2 SQIVND (reference sequence). The chain's CDR3 is CASSLGQGIGTEAFF. The DNA for the CDR3 is TGTGCCAGTAGTCTGGGACAGGGAATTGGCACTGAAGCTTTCTTT.

V is TRBV7-2 and J is TRBJ1-1, with D possibly TRBD1 on 5 matching bases. Trimming pared 5 bases from V and 1 base from J, leaving 14 bases between. The CDR3 is 15 amino acids. Germline loops: CDR1 SGHTA, CDR2 FQGNSA. This CDR3 reads CASSPSTVPNTEAFF. In DNA, the CDR3 is TGTGCCAGCAGCCCCTCGACAGTCCCGAACACTGAAGCTTTCTTT.

V is TRBV9 and J is TRBJ1-1; possible D gene TRBD1, 6 bases. Germline V gene sequence: CDR1 SGDLS, CDR2 YYNGEE. V shed 4 bases and J shed 0 bases, with 10 bases lying between them. The CDR3 spans 14 residues. Written as DNA, the CDR3 is TGTGCCAGCAGCCTAAGGGACATGAACACTGAAGCTTTCTTT. This gives the protein CASSLRDMNTEAFF.

This clone has a single count. The V gene is TRBV5-1, the J gene TRBJ2-3, with no clear D. The CDR3 is 15 residues long. Germline V lookup: CDR1 SGHRS, CDR2 YFSETQ. The V and J ends lost 0 bases and 2 bases respectively, with 10 bases between them. CDR3 nucleotides: TGCGCCAGCAGCTTGGGCTTGGATCTCACAGATACGCAGTATTTT. Residues: CASSLGLDLTDTQYF.

The chain is built from TRBV9 and TRBJ2-7, with TRBD1 matching 7 bases. The germline V gene has CDR1 SGDLS and CDR2 YYNGEE. This CDR3 has 14 amino acids. V shed 3 bases and J 1 base; nucleotides not matched to a gene: 4. As DNA, the CDR3 is TGTGCCAGCAGCGCCACAGGGGAGTCCTACGAGCAGTACTTC. Translating gives CASSATGESYEQYF.

The chain couples TRBV7-2 to TRBJ2-3, with D possibly TRBD2 on 6 matching bases. The V gene lost 1 base and the J gene lost 0 bases, with 11 bases spanning the gap. Germline V gene data show CDR1 as SGHTA and CDR2 as FQGNSA. This CDR3 contains 16 residues. This CDR3 reads CASSLGVGTSTDTQYF. CDR3 DNA: TGTGCCAGCAGCTTAGGTGTCGGGACTAGCACAGATACGCAGTATTTT.

The chain carries TRBV27 and TRBJ1-1; a possible D gene is TRBD1 (5 bases). Germline V CDR1 and CDR2: MNHEY, SMNVEV (reference sequence). This CDR3 has 16 amino acids. V was trimmed by 7 bases and J by 4 bases, leaving 22 bases between them. The CDR3 loop is CASNRGGVPSGTEAFF. The CDR3 DNA sequence: TGTGCCAGCAATCGCGGGGGGGTCCCTTCGGGCACTGAAGCTTTCTTT.

The rearrangement uses TRBV28 and TRBJ2-7, with D perhaps TRBD1 or TRBD2 (5 bases each). The germline gives CDR1 MDHEN, CDR2 SYDVKM. V lost 8 bases, J lost 3 bases, and 23 bases lay in between. The CDR3 runs 16 residues. CDR3 region: CASVSGPSGMDYEQYF. The CDR3 region has the DNA TGTGCCAGCGTATCGGGACCCTCGGGGATGGACTACGAGCAGTACTTC.